The entry below gives a single TCR beta chain sequence along with its context. Its antigen is undetermined. This entry is derived from a study of CD8 T cells in Susac syndrome. Looking at the study overall: The sequenced Susac syndrome patients included about six who had clinically active disease and 8 or 9 who were in remission.

Reverse transcription of roughly 0.5 to 1 ug RNA was carried out with random hexamers. Each CDR3 protein is one row after TCRdb ran MiXCR on the immunoSEQ multiplex PCR reads. The data hold 170,000 or so distinct CDR3 sequences, with 94% observed a single time. Whole-study results and caveats: The CD4+ T cell repertoires in Susac syndrome were not clonally expanded.

Germline V gene sequence: CDR1 KGHDR, CDR2 SFDVKD. The CDR3 consists of 16 residues. Trimming cost V 4 bases and J 1 base; bases outside gene matches: 7. This chain links TRBV24-1 with TRBJ1-1; TRBD1 agrees at 8 bases. Source material: CD4+ T cells from PBMCs. The receptor was isolated from a human donor with Susac syndrome. CDR3 amino acids: CATSDPIGTGNTEAFF. In DNA form, the CDR3 reads TGTGCCACCAGTGACCCGATTGGGACAGGGAACACTGAAGCTTTCTTT.